Given below is one TCR beta chain in context. Its antigen is not identified. As for time point: persistent/refractory GD, antithyroid drugs over 5 years with positive TRAb. From RNA extracted from PBMCs, the TCR library was made. Trimming pared 4 bases from V and 2 bases from J, leaving 12 bases between. Germline V CDR1 and CDR2: LGHDT, YNNKEL (reference sequence). There are 14 residues in the CDR3. The data belong to a study of regulatory T cells in long-lasting Graves disease. Overall study findings and caveats: It was possible that the small sample size reduced accuracy.

The TCR beta library used iRepertoire HTBI primers with Arm-PCR amplification of CDR3. TCRdb processed the multiplex PCR reads anew with MiXCR; each CDR3 protein has one entry. Here the sample spans 600,000 to 800,000 distinct CDR3 sequences, roughly 30% being singletons. Sequencing was performed on peripheral blood mononuclear cells (PBMCs), taken when the disease was refractory, from a patient treated with antithyroid drugs. The origin of this receptor is a female donor with Graves disease. V usage is TRBV3-1 and J usage is TRBJ2-7; tentative D call: TRBD2 (6 bases). The CDR3 is CASSPSVGAYEQYF. The DNA for the CDR3 is TGTGCCAGCAGCCCTAGCGTAGGCGCCTACGAGCAGTACTTC.